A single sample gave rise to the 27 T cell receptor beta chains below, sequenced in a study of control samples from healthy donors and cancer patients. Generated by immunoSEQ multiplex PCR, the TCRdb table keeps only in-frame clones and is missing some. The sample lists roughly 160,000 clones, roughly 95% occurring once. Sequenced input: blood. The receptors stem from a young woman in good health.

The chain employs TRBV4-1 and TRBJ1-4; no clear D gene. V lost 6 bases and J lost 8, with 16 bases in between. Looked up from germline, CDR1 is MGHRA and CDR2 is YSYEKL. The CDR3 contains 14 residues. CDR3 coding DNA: TGCGCCAGCAGTCGACATCTAAGCGGAGAAAAACTGTTTTTT. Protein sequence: CASSRHLSGEKLFF.

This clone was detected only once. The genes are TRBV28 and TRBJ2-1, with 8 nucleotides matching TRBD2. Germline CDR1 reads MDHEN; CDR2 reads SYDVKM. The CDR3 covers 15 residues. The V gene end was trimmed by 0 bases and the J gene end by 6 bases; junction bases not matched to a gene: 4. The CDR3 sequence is CASSLWRGEGNEQFF. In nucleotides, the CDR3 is TGTGCCAGCAGTTTATGGCGGGGGGAAGGCAATGAGCAGTTCTTC.

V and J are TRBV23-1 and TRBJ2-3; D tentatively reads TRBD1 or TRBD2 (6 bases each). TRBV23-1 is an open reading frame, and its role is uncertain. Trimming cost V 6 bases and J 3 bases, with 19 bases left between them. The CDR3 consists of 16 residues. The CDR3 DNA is TGCGCCAGCAGCCGGGGAGGCAGGGGAAGGACAGATACGCAGTATTTT. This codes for CASSRGGRGRTDTQYF.

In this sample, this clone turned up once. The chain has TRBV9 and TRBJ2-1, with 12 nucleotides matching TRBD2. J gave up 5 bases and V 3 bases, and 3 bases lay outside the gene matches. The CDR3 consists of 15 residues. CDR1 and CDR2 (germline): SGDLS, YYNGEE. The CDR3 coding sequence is TGTGCCAGCAGCGGGGGACTAGCGGGTAACAATGAGCAGTTCTTC. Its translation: CASSGGLAGNNEQFF.

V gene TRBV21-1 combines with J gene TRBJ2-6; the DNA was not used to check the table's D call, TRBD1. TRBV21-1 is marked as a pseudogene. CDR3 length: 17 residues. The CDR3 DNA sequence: TGTGCCAGCAGCAAAGCAGGGGATGACTCTGGGGCCAACGTCCTGACTTTC. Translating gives CASSKAGDDSGANVLTF.

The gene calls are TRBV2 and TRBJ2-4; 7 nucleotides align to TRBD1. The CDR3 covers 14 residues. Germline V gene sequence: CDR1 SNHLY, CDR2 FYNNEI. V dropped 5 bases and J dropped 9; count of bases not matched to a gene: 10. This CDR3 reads CASSRQGAGAIQYF. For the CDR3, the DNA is TGTGCCAGCAGTCGACAGGGCGCTGGGGCCATTCAGTACTTC.

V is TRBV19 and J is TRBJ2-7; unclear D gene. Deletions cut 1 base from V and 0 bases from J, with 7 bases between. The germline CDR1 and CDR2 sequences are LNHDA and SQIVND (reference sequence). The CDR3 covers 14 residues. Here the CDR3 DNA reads TGTGCCAGTAGTATAGGCGGCGGCTCCTACGAGCAGTACTTC. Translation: CASSIGGGSYEQYF.

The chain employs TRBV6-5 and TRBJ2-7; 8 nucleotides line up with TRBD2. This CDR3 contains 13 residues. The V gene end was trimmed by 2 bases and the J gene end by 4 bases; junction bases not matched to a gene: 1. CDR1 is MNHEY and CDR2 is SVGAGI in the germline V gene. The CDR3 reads CASSYRGGYEQYF. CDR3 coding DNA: TGTGCCAGCAGTTACCGGGGGGGGTACGAGCAGTACTTC.

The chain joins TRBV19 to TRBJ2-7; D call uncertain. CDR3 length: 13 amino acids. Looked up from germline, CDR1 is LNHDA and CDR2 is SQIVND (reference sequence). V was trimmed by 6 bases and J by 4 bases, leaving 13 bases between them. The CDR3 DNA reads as TGTGCCAGTAGCCAAGCAGGAGATTACGAGCAGTACTTC. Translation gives CASSQAGDYEQYF. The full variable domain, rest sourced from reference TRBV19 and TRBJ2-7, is DGGITQSPKYLFRKEGQNVTLSCEQNLNHDAMYWYRQDPGQGLRLIYYSQIVNDFQKGDIAEGYSVSREKKESFPLTVTSAQKNPTAFYLCASSQAGDYEQYFGPGTRLTVT.

CDR3 nucleotide sequence: TGTGCCAGCAGCTTAAAGGGCGGGAGGAGAGAGACCCAGTACTTC. Its protein is CASSLKGGRRETQYF. This sequence joins TRBV7-9 and TRBJ2-5; 8 bases align to TRBD2. There are 15 residues in the CDR3. J gave up 4 bases and V 2 bases, and 6 bases lay outside the gene matches. The germline V gene has CDR1 SEHNR and CDR2 FQNEAQ (reference sequence).

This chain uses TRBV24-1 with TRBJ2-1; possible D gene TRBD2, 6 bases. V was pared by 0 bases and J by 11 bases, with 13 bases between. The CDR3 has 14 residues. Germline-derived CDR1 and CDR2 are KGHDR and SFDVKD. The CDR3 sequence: CATSDLHSRGQQFF. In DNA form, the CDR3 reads TGTGCCACCAGTGATTTGCATTCGCGGGGCCAGCAGTTCTTC.

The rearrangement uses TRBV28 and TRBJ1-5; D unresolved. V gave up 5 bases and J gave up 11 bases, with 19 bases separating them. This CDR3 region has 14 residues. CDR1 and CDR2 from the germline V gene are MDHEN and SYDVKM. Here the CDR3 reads CASSIGVAVGAQHF. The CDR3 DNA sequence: TGTGCCAGCAGTATTGGGGTGGCCGTAGGTGCCCAGCATTTT.

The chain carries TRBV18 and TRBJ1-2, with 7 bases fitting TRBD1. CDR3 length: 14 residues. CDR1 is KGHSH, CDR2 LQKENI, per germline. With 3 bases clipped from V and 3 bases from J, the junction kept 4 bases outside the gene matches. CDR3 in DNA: TGTGCCAGCTCACCCAGACAGGGTGACTATGGCTACACCTTC. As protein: CASSPRQGDYGYTF.

This CDR3 reads CASSEGQGGGKLFF. DNA for the CDR3: TGTGCCAGCAGTGAGGGACAGGGTGGTGGAAAACTGTTTTTT. The V and J genes are TRBV6-1 and TRBJ1-4, with 9 bases aligning to TRBD1. CDR1 and CDR2 (germline): MNHNS, SASEGT. The CDR3 has 14 residues. The ends lost 3 bases at V and 10 bases at J; junction bases unmatched: 6.

The CDR3 region is CASSFRQVGIIEKLFF. The DNA of the CDR3 is TGTGCCAGCAGCTTCAGACAGGTTGGCATTATCGAAAAACTGTTTTTT. The V gene is TRBV11-2, the J gene TRBJ1-4; perhaps TRBD1 as D (6 bases). Trimming took off 3 bases at V and 8 bases at J, with 19 bases between the two ends. The CDR3 extends over 16 amino acids. Germline V gene sequence: CDR1 SGHAT, CDR2 FQNNGV.

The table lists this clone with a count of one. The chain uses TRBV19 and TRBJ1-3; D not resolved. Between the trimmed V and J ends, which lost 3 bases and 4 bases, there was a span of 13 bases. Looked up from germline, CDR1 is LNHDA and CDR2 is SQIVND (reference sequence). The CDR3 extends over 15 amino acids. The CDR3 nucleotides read TGTGCCAGTAGTATTGGGTCGAGCGGAGGAAACACCATATATTTT. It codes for CASSIGSSGGNTIYF.

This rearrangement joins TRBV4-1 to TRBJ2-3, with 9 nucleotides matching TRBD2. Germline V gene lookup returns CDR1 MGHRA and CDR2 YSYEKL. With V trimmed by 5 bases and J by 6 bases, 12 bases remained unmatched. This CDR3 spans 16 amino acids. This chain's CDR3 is CASSFLAGLPADTQYF. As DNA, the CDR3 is TGCGCCAGCAGCTTCCTAGCGGGGCTCCCCGCCGATACGCAGTATTTT.

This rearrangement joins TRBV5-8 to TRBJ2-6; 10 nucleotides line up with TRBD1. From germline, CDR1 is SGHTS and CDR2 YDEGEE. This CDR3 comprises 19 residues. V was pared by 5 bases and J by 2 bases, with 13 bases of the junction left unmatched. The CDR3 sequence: CASSSHPGTGVTGANVLTF. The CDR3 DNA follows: TGTGCCAGCAGTTCTCACCCCGGGACAGGGGTGACTGGGGCCAACGTCCTGACTTTC.

The CDR3 loop reads CASSLGGRSGYEQYF. Here the CDR3 DNA reads TGCGCCAGCAGCTTGGGCGGGAGATCCGGTTACGAGCAGTACTTC. The V call is TRBV5-1, the J call TRBJ2-7; 7 positions agree with TRBD2. V trimming: 0 bases; J trimming: 4 bases; junction bases outside the gene matches: 7. The CDR3 runs 15 residues. CDR1 and CDR2 from the germline V gene are SGHRS and YFSETQ.

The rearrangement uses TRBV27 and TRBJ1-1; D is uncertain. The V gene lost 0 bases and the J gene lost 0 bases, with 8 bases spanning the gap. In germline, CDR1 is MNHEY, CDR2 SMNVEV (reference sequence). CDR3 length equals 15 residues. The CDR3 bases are TGTGCCAGCAGTTTATCGGAGACGGTGAACACTGAAGCTTTCTTT. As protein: CASSLSETVNTEAFF.

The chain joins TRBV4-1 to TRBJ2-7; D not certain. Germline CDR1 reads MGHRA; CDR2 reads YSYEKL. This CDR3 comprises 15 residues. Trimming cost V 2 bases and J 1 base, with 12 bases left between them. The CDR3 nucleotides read TGCGCCAGCAGCCAAATCCATAGACCTTCCTACGAGCAGTACTTC. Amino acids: CASSQIHRPSYEQYF.

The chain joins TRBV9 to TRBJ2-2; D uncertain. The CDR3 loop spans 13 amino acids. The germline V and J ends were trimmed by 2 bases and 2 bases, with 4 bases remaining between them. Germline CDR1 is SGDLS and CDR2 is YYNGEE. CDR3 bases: TGTGCCAGCAGCGTCCAAAACACCGGGGAGCTGTTTTTT. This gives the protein CASSVQNTGELFF.

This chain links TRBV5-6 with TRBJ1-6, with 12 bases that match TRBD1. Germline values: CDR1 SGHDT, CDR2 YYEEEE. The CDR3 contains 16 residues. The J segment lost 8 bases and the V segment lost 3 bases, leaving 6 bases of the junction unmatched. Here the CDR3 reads CASSWRDRGHHSPLHF. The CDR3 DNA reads TGTGCCAGCAGCTGGCGGGACAGGGGGCACCATTCACCCCTCCACTTT. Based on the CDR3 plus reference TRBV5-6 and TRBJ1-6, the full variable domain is DAGVTQSPTHLIKTRGQQVTLRCSPKSGHDTVSWYQQALGQGPQFIFQYYEEEERQRGNFPDRFSGHQFPNYSSELNVNALLLGDSALYLCASSWRDRGHHSPLHFGNGTRLTVT.

The CDR3: CASSFTANYGYTF. CDR3 coding DNA: TGTGCCAGCAGTTTCACCGCTAACTATGGCTACACCTTC. The V call is TRBV28, the J call TRBJ1-2; D is unclear. This CDR3 has 13 amino acids. Germline V gene lookup returns CDR1 MDHEN and CDR2 SYDVKM. The ends were cut back, 3 bases at V and 0 bases at J, with 5 bases in the middle.

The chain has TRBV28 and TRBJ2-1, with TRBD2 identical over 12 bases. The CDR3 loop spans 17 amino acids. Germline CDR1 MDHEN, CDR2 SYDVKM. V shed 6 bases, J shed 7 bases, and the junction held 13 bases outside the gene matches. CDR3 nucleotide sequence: TGTGCCAGCAGCCCCCTAGCGGGGGGGAGGTTTTGGAATGAGCAGTTCTTC. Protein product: CASSPLAGGRFWNEQFF. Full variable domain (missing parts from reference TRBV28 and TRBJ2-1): DVKVTQSSRYLVKRTGEKVFLECVQDMDHENMFWYRQDPGLGLRLIYFSYDVKMKEKGDIPEGYSVSREKKERFSLILESASTNQTSMYLCASSPLAGGRFWNEQFFGPGTRLTVL.

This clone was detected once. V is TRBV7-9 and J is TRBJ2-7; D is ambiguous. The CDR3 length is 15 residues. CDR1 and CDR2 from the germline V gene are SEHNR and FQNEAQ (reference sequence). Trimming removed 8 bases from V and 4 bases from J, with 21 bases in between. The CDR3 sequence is CASALYGNPPYEQYF. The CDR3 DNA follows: TGTGCCAGCGCGCTTTATGGGAACCCGCCTTACGAGCAGTACTTC. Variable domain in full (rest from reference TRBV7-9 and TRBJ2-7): DTGVSQNPRHKITKRGQNVTFRCDPISEHNRLYWYRQTLGQGPEFLTYFQNEAQLEKSRLLSDRFSAERPKGSFSTLEIQRTEQGDSAMYLCASALYGNPPYEQYFGPGTRLTVT.

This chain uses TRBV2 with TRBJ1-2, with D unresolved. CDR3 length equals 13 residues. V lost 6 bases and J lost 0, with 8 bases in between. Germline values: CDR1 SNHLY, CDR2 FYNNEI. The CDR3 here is CASRGSPNYGYTF. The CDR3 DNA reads TGTGCCAGCAGAGGGAGCCCTAACTATGGCTACACCTTC. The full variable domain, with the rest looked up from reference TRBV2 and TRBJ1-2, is EPEVTQTPSHQVTQMGQEVILRCVPISNHLYFYWYRQILGQKVEFLVSFYNNEISEKSEIFDDQFSVERPDGSNFTLKIRSTKLEDSAMYFCASRGSPNYGYTFGSGTRLTVV.